This T cell receptor beta chain derives from a study of blood T cell repertoires in COVID-19. Trimming stripped 0 bases from V and 4 bases from J, with 21 bases between. Germline CDR1 is SGHDN and CDR2 is FVKESK. The CDR3 contains 19 residues. Original analysis: Nucleated cell counts were estimated from reference gene primer amplification. Profiled with immunoSEQ multiplex PCR; TCRdb holds only in-frame clones, not every one. Clone size and the V and J calls come from that table; the DNA yielded D and trimming. The repertoire holds 87,000 or so clones, approximately 79% seen once, with approximately 15% in the top ten.

The clonotype was recovered from a woman of 80 years or more with active or convalescent COVID-19. Sequencing used peripheral blood. This chain uses TRBV14 with TRBJ1-4; D gene ambiguous. CDR3 amino acids: CASSQEVPGVSGRNEKLFF. CDR3 nucleotides: TGTGCCAGCAGCCAAGAAGTCCCGGGAGTGTCGGGCCGTAATGAAAAACTGTTTTTT.